This passage covers 5 T cell receptor beta chains from one sample sequenced in a study of T cell changes during pregnancy in multiple sclerosis. Method: immunoSEQ multiplex PCR; TCRdb's copy keeps in-frame clones and lacks some. Of roughly 52,000 clones listed, 85% to 95% are singletons. Material: CD8+ T cells from peripheral blood mononuclear cells, obtained in the third trimester of pregnancy. The receptors here all came from a female donor with multiple sclerosis, enrolled in a pregnancy study.

The chain carries TRBV9 and TRBJ2-7; 8 nucleotides match TRBD2. With 4 bases clipped from V and 5 bases from J, the junction kept 5 bases outside the gene matches. CDR3 length: 13 residues. From germline, CDR1 is SGDLS and CDR2 YYNGEE. In nucleotides, the CDR3 is TGTGCCAGCAGCTCAGCGGGAGCCCACGAGCAGTACTTC. As protein: CASSSAGAHEQYF.

CDR3 residues: CASSLVGEGRTETQYF. The CDR3 nucleotides read TGTGCCAGCAGTTTAGTGGGGGAGGGACGTACGGAGACCCAGTACTTC. The V gene is TRBV28, the J gene TRBJ2-5; 7 bases map to TRBD2. CDR3 length: 16 amino acids. The V and J ends lost 2 bases and 5 bases, in that order; junction bases with no gene match: 11. Germline CDR1 is MDHEN and CDR2 is SYDVKM.

The chain carries TRBV28 and TRBJ2-3; 8 positions match TRBD1. V trimming: 3 bases; J trimming: 1 base; junction bases outside the gene matches: 3. The CDR3 runs to 15 residues. CDR1 and CDR2 (germline): MDHEN, SYDVKM. The CDR3, as DNA: TGTGCCAGCAGTTTGGACAGGGTTGGCACAGATACGCAGTATTTT. As protein: CASSLDRVGTDTQYF. Using reference TRBV28 and TRBJ2-3 for the parts outside the CDR3, the full variable domain is DVKVTQSSRYLVKRTGEKVFLECVQDMDHENMFWYRQDPGLGLRLIYFSYDVKMKEKGDIPEGYSVSREKKERFSLILESASTNQTSMYLCASSLDRVGTDTQYFGPGTRLTVL.

V is TRBV5-1 and J is TRBJ2-1; D ambiguous. Trimming shortened V by 3 bases and J by 5 bases, and 6 bases separated the two germline ends. The CDR3 is 12 residues long. CDR1 is SGHRS, CDR2 YFSETQ, per germline. The CDR3 loop is CASSWANNEQFF. Here the CDR3 DNA reads TGCGCCAGCAGCTGGGCTAACAATGAGCAGTTCTTC.

This clone occurred a few times. The chain employs TRBV6-5 and TRBJ1-1; tentative D call: TRBD1 (6 bases). The CDR3 sequence is 13 residues long. V was trimmed by 2 bases and J by 8 bases, leaving 12 bases between them. Germline CDR1 MNHEY, CDR2 SVGAGI. CDR3 sequence: CASSYVRGREAFF. CDR3 DNA sequence: TGTGCCAGCAGTTACGTGCGGGGGCGCGAAGCTTTCTTT.